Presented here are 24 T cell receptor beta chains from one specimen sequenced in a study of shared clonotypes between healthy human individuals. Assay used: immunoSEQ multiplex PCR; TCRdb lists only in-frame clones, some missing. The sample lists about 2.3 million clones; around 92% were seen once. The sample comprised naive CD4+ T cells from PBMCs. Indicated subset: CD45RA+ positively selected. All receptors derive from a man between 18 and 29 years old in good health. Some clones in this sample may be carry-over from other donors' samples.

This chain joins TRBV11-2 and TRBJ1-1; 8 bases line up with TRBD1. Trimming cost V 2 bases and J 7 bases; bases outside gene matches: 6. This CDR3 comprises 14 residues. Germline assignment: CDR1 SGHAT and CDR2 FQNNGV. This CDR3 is CASSLRQGAGEAFF. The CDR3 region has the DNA TGTGCCAGCAGCTTAAGGCAGGGGGCCGGTGAAGCTTTCTTT.

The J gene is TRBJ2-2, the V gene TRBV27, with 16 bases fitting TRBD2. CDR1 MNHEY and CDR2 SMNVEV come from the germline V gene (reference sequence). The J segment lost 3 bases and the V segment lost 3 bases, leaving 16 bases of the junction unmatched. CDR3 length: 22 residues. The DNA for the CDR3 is TGTGCCAGCAGTTTTCTCCCATCCGGGACTAGCGGGAGGGCCTTAGACACCGGGGAGCTGTTTTTT. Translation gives CASSFLPSGTSGRALDTGELFF.

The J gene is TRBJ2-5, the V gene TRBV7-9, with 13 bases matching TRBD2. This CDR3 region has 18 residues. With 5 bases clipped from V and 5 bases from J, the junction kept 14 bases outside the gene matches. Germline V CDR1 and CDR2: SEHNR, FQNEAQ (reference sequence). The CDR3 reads CASSAGLAGDSRFETQYF. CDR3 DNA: TGTGCCAGCAGCGCCGGACTAGCGGGAGATTCAAGGTTTGAGACCCAGTACTTC.

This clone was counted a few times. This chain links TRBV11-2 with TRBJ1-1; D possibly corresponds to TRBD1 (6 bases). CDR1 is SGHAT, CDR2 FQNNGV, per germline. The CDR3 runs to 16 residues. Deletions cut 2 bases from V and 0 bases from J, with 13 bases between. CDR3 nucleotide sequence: TGTGCCAGCAGCTTATGGCAGGGGTCCATGAACACTGAAGCTTTCTTT. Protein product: CASSLWQGSMNTEAFF.

The CDR3 sequence is CASSPQGVNEKLFF. CDR3 sequence (DNA): TGTGCCAGCAGTCCACAGGGAGTCAACGAAAAACTGTTTTTT. This chain uses TRBV7-9 with TRBJ1-4; D is possibly TRBD1 (6 bases). Germline V gene sequence: CDR1 SEHNR, CDR2 FQNEAQ (reference sequence). The CDR3 is 14 amino acids. The V end was cut by 6 bases, the J end by 8 bases, with 16 bases between.

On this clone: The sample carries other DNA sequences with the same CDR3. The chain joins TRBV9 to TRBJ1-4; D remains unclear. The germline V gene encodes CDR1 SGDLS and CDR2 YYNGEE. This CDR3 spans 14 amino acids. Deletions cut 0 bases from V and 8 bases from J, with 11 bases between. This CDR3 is CASSVDGVEEKLFF. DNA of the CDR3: TGTGCCAGCAGCGTAGACGGTGTAGAGGAAAAACTGTTTTTT.

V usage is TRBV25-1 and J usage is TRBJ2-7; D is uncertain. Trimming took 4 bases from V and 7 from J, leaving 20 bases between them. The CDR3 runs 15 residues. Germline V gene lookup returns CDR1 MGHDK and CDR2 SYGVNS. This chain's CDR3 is CASSGPGQGKEEQYF. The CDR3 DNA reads TGTGCCAGCAGTGGCCCCGGCCAAGGGAAGGAGGAGCAGTACTTC.

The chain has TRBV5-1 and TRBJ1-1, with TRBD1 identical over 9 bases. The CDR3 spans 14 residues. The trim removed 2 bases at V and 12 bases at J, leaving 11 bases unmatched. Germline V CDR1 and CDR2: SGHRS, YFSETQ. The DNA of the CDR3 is TGCGCCAGCAGCTTAACCGGGACAGGGTTTGGAACTTTCTTT. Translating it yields CASSLTGTGFGTFF.

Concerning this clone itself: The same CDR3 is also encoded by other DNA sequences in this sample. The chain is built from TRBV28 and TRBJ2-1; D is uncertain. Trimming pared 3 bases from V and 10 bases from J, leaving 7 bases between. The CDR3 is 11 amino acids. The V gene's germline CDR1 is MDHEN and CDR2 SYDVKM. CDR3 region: CASSLGREQFF. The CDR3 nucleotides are TGTGCCAGCAGTTTGGGAAGGGAGCAGTTCTTC.

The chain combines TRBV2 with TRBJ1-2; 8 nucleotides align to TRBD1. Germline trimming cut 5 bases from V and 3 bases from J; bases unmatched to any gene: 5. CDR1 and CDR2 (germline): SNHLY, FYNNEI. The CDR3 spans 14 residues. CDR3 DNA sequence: TGTGCCAGCAGTCCAGGGGGCGCCTACTATGGCTACACCTTC. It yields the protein CASSPGGAYYGYTF.

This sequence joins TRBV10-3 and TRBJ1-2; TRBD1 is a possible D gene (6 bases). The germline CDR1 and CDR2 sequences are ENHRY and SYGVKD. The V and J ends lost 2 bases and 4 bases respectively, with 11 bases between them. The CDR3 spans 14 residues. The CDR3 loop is CAISEQGGGYGYTF. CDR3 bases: TGTGCCATCAGTGAGCAAGGAGGGGGCTATGGCTACACCTTC.

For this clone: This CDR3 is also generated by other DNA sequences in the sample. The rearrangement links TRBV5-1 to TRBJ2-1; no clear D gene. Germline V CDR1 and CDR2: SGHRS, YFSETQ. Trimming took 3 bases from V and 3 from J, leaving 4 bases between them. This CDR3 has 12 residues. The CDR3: CASSSVYNEQFF. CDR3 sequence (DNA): TGCGCCAGCAGCTCTGTCTACAATGAGCAGTTCTTC.

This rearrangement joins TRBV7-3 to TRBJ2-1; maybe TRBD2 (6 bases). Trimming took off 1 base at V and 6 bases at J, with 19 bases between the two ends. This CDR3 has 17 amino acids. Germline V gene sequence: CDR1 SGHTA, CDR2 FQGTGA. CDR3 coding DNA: TGTGCCAGCAGCTTAATCCGGACTACGGATAGGGGCAATGAGCAGTTCTTC. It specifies CASSLIRTTDRGNEQFF.

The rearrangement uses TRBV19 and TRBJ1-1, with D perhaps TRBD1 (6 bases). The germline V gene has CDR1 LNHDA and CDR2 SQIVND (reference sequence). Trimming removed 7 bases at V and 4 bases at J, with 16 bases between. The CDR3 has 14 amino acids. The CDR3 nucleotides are TGTGCCAGTATCGATGGGGGGCTCGGCACTGAAGCTTTCTTT. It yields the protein CASIDGGLGTEAFF.

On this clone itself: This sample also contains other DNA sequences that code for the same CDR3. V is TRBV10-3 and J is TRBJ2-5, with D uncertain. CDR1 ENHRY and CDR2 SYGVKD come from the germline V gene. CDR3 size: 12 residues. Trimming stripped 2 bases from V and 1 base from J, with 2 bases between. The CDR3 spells CAISEPQETQYF. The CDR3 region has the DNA TGTGCCATCAGTGAGCCCCAAGAGACCCAGTACTTC.

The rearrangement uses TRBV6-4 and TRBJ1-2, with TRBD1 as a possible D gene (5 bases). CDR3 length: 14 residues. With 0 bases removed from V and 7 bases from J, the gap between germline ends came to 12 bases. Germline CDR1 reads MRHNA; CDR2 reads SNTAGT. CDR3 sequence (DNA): TGTGCCAGCAGTGACTCGTATCAGGGACGTGGCTACACCTTC. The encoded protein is CASSDSYQGRGYTF.

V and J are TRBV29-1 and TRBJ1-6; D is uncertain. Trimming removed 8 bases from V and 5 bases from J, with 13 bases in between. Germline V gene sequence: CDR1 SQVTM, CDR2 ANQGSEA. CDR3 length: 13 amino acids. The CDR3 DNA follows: TGCAGCCCCCGGTGGCACGATAATTCACCCCTCCACTTT. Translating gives CSPRWHDNSPLHF.

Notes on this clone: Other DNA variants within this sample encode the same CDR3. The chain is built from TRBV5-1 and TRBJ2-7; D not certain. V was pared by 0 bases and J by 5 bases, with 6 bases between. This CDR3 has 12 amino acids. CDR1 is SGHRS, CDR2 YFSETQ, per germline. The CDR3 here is CASSLVRDEQYF. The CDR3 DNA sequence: TGCGCCAGCAGCTTGGTAAGGGACGAGCAGTACTTC.

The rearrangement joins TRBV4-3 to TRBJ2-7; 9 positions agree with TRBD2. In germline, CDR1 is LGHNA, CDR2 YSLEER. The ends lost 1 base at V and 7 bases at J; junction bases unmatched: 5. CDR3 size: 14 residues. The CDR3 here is CASSQVSGRGEQYF. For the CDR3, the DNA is TGCGCCAGCAGCCAAGTTAGCGGGAGAGGTGAGCAGTACTTC.

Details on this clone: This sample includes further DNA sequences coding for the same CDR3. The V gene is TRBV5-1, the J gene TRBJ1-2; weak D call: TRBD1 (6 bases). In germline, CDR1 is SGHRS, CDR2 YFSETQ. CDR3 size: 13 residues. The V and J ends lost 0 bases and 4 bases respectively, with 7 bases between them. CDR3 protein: CASSLDRVYGYTF. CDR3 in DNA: TGCGCCAGCAGCTTGGACAGGGTCTATGGCTACACCTTC.

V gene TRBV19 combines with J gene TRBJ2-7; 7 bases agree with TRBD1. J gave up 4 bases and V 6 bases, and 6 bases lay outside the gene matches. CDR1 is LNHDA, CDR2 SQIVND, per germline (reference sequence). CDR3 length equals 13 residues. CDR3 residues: CASRPQGTYEQYF. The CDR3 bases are TGTGCCAGTAGACCACAGGGGACGTACGAGCAGTACTTC.

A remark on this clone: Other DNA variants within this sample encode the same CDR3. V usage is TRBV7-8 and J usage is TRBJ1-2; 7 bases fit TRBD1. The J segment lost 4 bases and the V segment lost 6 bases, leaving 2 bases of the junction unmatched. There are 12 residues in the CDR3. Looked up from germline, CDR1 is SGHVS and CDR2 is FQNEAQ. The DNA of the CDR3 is TGTGCCAGCAGTCGGGACAGCTATGGCTACACCTTC. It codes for CASSRDSYGYTF.

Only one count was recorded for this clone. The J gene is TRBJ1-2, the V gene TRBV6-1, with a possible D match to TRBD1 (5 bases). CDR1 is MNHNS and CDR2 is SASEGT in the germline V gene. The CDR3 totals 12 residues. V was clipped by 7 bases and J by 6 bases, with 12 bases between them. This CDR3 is CASTPGGHGYTF. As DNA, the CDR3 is TGTGCCAGCACCCCGGGGGGACATGGCTACACCTTC.

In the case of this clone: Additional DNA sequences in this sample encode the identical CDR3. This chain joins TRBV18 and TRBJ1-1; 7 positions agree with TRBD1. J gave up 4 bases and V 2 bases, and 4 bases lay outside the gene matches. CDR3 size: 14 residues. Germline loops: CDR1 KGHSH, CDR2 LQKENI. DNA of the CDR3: TGTGCCAGCTCACCAGACAGGGCGGGCACTGAAGCTTTCTTT. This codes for CASSPDRAGTEAFF.